The 24 T cell receptor beta chains listed next were all sequenced from one sample in a study of blood T cell repertoires in COVID-19. The table came from immunoSEQ multiplex PCR; TCRdb's copy has only in-frame clones and leaves some out. The sample consists of approximately 190,000 clones, around 76% of them appearing once. Sequences were obtained from peripheral blood. The source of these receptors is a woman aged 55-70 years with COVID-19, enrolled during active disease.

This clone has more than one count but fewer than ten. The rearrangement uses TRBV29-1 and TRBJ2-7, with 7 bases matching TRBD1. This CDR3 region has 13 residues. Germline V gene data show CDR1 as SQVTM and CDR2 as ANQGSEA. The junction had 10 bases not matched to a gene; V was cut back by 7 bases and J by 4 bases. The CDR3 is CSALDRVRYEQYF. In DNA, the CDR3 is TGCAGCGCTTTAGACAGGGTAAGGTACGAGCAGTACTTC.

This clone was counted a few times. The V call is TRBV5-8, the J call TRBJ2-7; 9 bases are a match to TRBD1. The CDR3 has 15 residues. V was clipped by 8 bases and J by 5 bases; unmatched bases: 14. The V gene's germline CDR1 is SGHTS and CDR2 YDEGEE. CDR3 in DNA: TGTGCCAGTTACCCAACAGGGGGCTATTCCCACGAGCAGTACGTC. Its translation is CASYPTGGYSHEQYV.

The V and J genes are TRBV4-3 and TRBJ2-1; 11 nucleotides align to TRBD2. This CDR3 region has 17 residues. V trimming: 5 bases; J trimming: 2 bases; junction bases outside the gene matches: 8. Per germline, CDR1 LGHNA and CDR2 YSLEER. Written as DNA, the CDR3 is TGCGCCAGCAGCAAGGGGCTAGCGGGGGGTGCCTACAATGAGCAGTTCTTC. This gives the protein CASSKGLAGGAYNEQFF.

The chain links TRBV27 to TRBJ1-1; D is uncertain. The V end lost 6 bases, the J end lost 1 base, and 15 bases lay between the germline ends. Per germline, CDR1 MNHEY and CDR2 SMNVEV (reference sequence). CDR3 length: 15 amino acids. The CDR3 DNA reads as TGTGCCAGCAGCCCTCTCGCGGGCCAGAACACTGAAGCTTTCTTT. Translated, it gives CASSPLAGQNTEAFF.

The chain is built from TRBV5-6 and TRBJ2-7; TRBD1 agrees at 12 bases. The CDR3 loop spans 17 amino acids. With 1 base clipped from V and 6 bases from J, the junction kept 11 bases outside the gene matches. Germline CDR1 is SGHDT and CDR2 is YYEEEE. CDR3 nucleotide sequence: TGTGCCAGCAGCTTGCCAAAGGGACAGGGGGCGTACCTCGAGCAGTACTTC. Amino acids: CASSLPKGQGAYLEQYF.

This chain uses TRBV3-1 (or the pseudogene TRBV3-2) with TRBJ2-1; the match to TRBD2 covers 10 bases. CDR1 and CDR2 from the germline V gene are LGHDT and YNNKEL (reference sequence). After removal of 4 bases from V and 4 bases from J, the junction contained 4 bases not matched to a gene. CDR3 length equals 15 residues. The CDR3 region is CASSLLAGDYNEQFF. The DNA for the CDR3 is TGTGCCAGCAGCCTTCTAGCGGGAGATTACAATGAGCAGTTCTTC.

The CDR3: CSASKQGGFGNEQFF. In nucleotides, the CDR3 is TGCAGTGCTAGTAAACAGGGGGGATTTGGTAATGAGCAGTTCTTC. This rearrangement joins TRBV20-1 to TRBJ2-1; 8 bases map to TRBD1. The CDR3 spans 15 residues. Losses at the gene ends were 3 bases for V and 7 bases for J; bases not matched to a gene: 11. Germline V gene lookup returns CDR1 DFQATT and CDR2 SNEGSKA (reference sequence).

This chain joins TRBV7-9 and TRBJ1-2; 8 positions match TRBD1. With V trimmed by 5 bases and J by 4 bases, 12 bases remained unmatched. This CDR3 contains 16 residues. In germline, CDR1 is SEHNR, CDR2 FQNEAQ (reference sequence). CDR3 coding DNA: TGTGCCAGCAGCCCACCCCCGCGGACAGGGACCTATGGCTACACCTTC. Translation gives CASSPPPRTGTYGYTF.

The J gene is TRBJ2-5, the V gene TRBV3-1 (or the pseudogene TRBV3-2); D is uncertain. Germline loops: CDR1 LGHDT, CDR2 YNNKEL (reference sequence). Trimming took 1 base from V and 4 from J, leaving 7 bases between them. The CDR3 is made up of 13 amino acids. Here the CDR3 DNA reads TGTGCCAGCAGCCAAGTGGCTGGAGAGACCCAGTACTTC. It translates to CASSQVAGETQYF.

In its sample, this clone was seen once. V is TRBV9 and J is TRBJ2-5, with D tentatively TRBD2 (6 bases). Trimming shortened V by 5 bases and J by 2 bases, and 10 bases separated the two germline ends. The CDR3 runs 13 residues. Germline-derived CDR1 and CDR2 are SGDLS and YYNGEE. The CDR3 is CASRGGLQETQYF. The CDR3 coding sequence is TGTGCCAGCAGGGGGGGTCTTCAAGAGACCCAGTACTTC. The full variable domain, in which reference TRBV9 and TRBJ2-5 provide the parts outside the CDR3, is DSGVTQTPKHLITATGQRVTLRCSPRSGDLSVYWYQQSLDQGLQFLIQYYNGEERAKGNILERFSAQQFPDLHSELNLSSLELGDSALYFCASRGGLQETQYFGPGTRLLVL.

This clone was seen ten or more times. The chain couples TRBV7-9 to TRBJ1-2, with TRBD1 as a possible D gene (5 bases). V was clipped by 4 bases and J by 2 bases, with 14 bases between them. CDR3 size: 15 residues. Germline-derived CDR1 and CDR2 are SEHNR and FQNEAQ (reference sequence). The CDR3 DNA sequence: TGTGCCAGCAGCTCGTACTCACAGGAAAACTATGGCTACACCTTC. Translated: CASSSYSQENYGYTF.

This chain uses TRBV2 with TRBJ1-5, with D possibly matching TRBD1 (5 bases). Per the germline V gene, CDR1 is SNHLY and CDR2 is FYNNEI. The CDR3 runs to 14 residues. V was pared by 5 bases and J by 4 bases, with 12 bases between. Here the CDR3 DNA reads TGTGCCAGCAGTATTCAGGAGGGGAATCAGCCCCAGCATTTT. Translated: CASSIQEGNQPQHF.

The chain employs TRBV10-3 and TRBJ2-7, with D uncertain. Deletions cut 5 bases from V and 0 bases from J, with 5 bases between. Germline loops: CDR1 ENHRY, CDR2 SYGVKD. The CDR3 is made up of 12 amino acids. CDR3 protein: CAISRSSYEQYV. The CDR3, as DNA: TGTGCCATCAGTCGGAGCTCCTACGAGCAGTACGTC.

Turning to this clone: The sample contains more than one DNA sequence encoding this CDR3. The rearrangement links TRBV5-1 to TRBJ2-3, with 8 positions matching TRBD2. From germline, CDR1 is SGHRS and CDR2 YFSETQ. The CDR3 loop spans 14 amino acids. After removal of 4 bases from V and 3 bases from J, the junction contained 4 bases not matched to a gene. The CDR3 DNA reads as TGCGCCAGCAGCCCGGGAGGGGGAACAGATACGCAGTATTTT. This sequence encodes CASSPGGGTDTQYF.

This chain links TRBV3-1 (or the pseudogene TRBV3-2) with TRBJ1-5, with D hard to call. Per germline, CDR1 LGHDT and CDR2 YNNKEL (reference sequence). CDR3 length equals 15 residues. V was shortened by 0 bases and J by 0 bases, with 6 bases between the two germline ends. CDR3 DNA: TGTGCCAGCAGCCAAGATCTCGGTAGCAATCAGCCCCAGCATTTT. It translates to CASSQDLGSNQPQHF.

This chain uses TRBV2 with TRBJ1-3; D uncertain. This CDR3 has 14 amino acids. Germline V gene sequence: CDR1 SNHLY, CDR2 FYNNEI. Trimming stripped 3 bases from V and 0 bases from J, with 6 bases between. The CDR3 DNA reads TGTGCCAGCAGTGAGGGGAGCTCTGGAAACACCATATATTTT. It yields the protein CASSEGSSGNTIYF. Based on the CDR3 plus reference TRBV2 and TRBJ1-3, the full variable domain is EPEVTQTPSHQVTQMGQEVILRCVPISNHLYFYWYRQILGQKVEFLVSFYNNEISEKSEIFDDQFSVERPDGSNFTLKIRSTKLEDSAMYFCASSEGSSGNTIYFGEGSWLTVV.

The chain combines TRBV19 with TRBJ2-7; perhaps TRBD1 as D (5 bases). Trimming shortened V by 8 bases and J by 0 bases, and 5 bases separated the two germline ends. Germline-derived CDR1 and CDR2 are LNHDA and SQIVND (reference sequence). CDR3 length: 11 amino acids. In nucleotides, the CDR3 is TGTGCCAGTCAGGGCTCCTACGAGCAGTACTTC. Its translation is CASQGSYEQYF. The whole variable domain, filled in from reference TRBV19 and TRBJ2-7, reads DGGITQSPKYLFRKEGQNVTLSCEQNLNHDAMYWYRQDPGQGLRLIYYSQIVNDFQKGDIAEGYSVSREKKESFPLTVTSAQKNPTAFYLCASQGSYEQYFGPGTRLTVT.

This chain connects TRBV7-9 to TRBJ2-2; TRBD1 agrees at 8 bases. V was pared by 5 bases and J by 7 bases, with 9 bases of the junction left unmatched. This CDR3 region has 15 residues. Germline CDR1 is SEHNR and CDR2 is FQNEAQ (reference sequence). CDR3 amino acids: CASSPLQGAGGELFF. The CDR3 DNA is TGTGCCAGCAGCCCCCTTCAGGGGGCAGGCGGGGAGCTGTTTTTT.

This chain joins TRBV19 and TRBJ2-2, with TRBD2 matching over 9 bases. The CDR3 runs to 16 residues. Germline V gene sequence: CDR1 LNHDA, CDR2 SQIVND (reference sequence). After removal of 2 bases from V and 4 bases from J, the junction contained 5 bases not matched to a gene. The DNA of the CDR3 is TGTGCCAGTAGTATACCCGCGGGAGGGAGCACCGGGGAGCTGTTTTTT. It encodes CASSIPAGGSTGELFF. Full variable domain (outside the CDR3, taken from reference TRBV19 and TRBJ2-2): DGGITQSPKYLFRKEGQNVTLSCEQNLNHDAMYWYRQDPGQGLRLIYYSQIVNDFQKGDIAEGYSVSREKKESFPLTVTSAQKNPTAFYLCASSIPAGGSTGELFFGEGSRLTVL.

The chain links TRBV2 to TRBJ2-2; 8 bases agree with TRBD1. Per the germline V gene, CDR1 is SNHLY and CDR2 is FYNNEI. This CDR3 contains 12 residues. V was clipped by 10 bases and J by 7 bases; unmatched bases: 5. Here the CDR3 reads CATRTGIGELFF. In nucleotides, the CDR3 is TGTGCCACCCGGACAGGGATCGGGGAGCTGTTTTTT.

The rearrangement links TRBV7-2 to TRBJ2-1, with 10 bases matching TRBD2. CDR1 SGHTA and CDR2 FQGNSA come from the germline V gene. J lost 1 base, V lost 5 bases, and 8 bases had no gene match. The CDR3 totals 17 residues. The CDR3 DNA reads as TGTGCCAGCAGCGTACCCCTAGCGGGAGTATCCTACAATGAGCAGTTCTTC. This encodes CASSVPLAGVSYNEQFF.

This clone was seen a handful of times. This chain joins TRBV19 and TRBJ2-2, with D maybe TRBD2 (6 bases). The CDR3 runs 16 residues. The germline CDR1 and CDR2 sequences are LNHDA and SQIVND (reference sequence). Between the trimmed V and J ends, which lost 6 bases and 6 bases, there was a span of 20 bases. CDR3 sequence (DNA): TGTGCCAGTAGGGGACTCCCCGTCGAGTCCGCCGGGGAGCTGTTTTTT. It is translated as CASRGLPVESAGELFF.

A single count supports this clone. The chain links TRBV7-9 to TRBJ1-6; tentative D call: TRBD1 (6 bases). The V end was cut by 0 bases, the J end by 9 bases, with 18 bases between. Looked up from germline, CDR1 is SEHNR and CDR2 is FQNEAQ (reference sequence). This CDR3 region has 17 residues. The CDR3 here is CASSLAPGQTSGSPLHF. CDR3 nucleotides: TGTGCCAGCAGCTTAGCTCCTGGACAGACCTCAGGTTCACCCCTCCACTTT.

The chain joins TRBV5-1 to TRBJ2-2; the match to TRBD1 covers 11 bases. The CDR3 consists of 15 residues. Unmatched junction bases numbered 7, after V lost 4 bases and J lost 8 bases. Germline V lookup: CDR1 SGHRS, CDR2 YFSETQ. The CDR3 protein is CASSRDGQGAGELFF. The CDR3 nucleotides read TGCGCCAGCAGCCGCGATGGACAGGGGGCTGGGGAGCTGTTTTTT.